These T cell receptor beta chains were read from a single sample in a study of shared clonotypes between healthy human individuals. The assay was immunoSEQ multiplex PCR, and TCRdb's table has in-frame clones only and misses some. The table lists approximately 100,000 clones, approximately 61% of them singletons, with less than 55% in the top ten. Sequencing used memory CD8+ T cells sorted from blood. The receptor set was obtained from a man between 25 and 39 years old in good health. Each CDR3 is given with its conserved first and last residue. D genes are given only for firm matches. Not all rows give a size; the values are once, few, many and, for expanded clones, a class.

TRBJ2-5,-,TRBD2,TRBV11-2,TGTGCCAGCAGCTTAATTGGGCGGGAGGGCGAAGAGACCCAGTACTTC,CASSLIGREGEETQYF
TRBJ2-7,-,TRBD2,TRBV5-1,TGCGCCAGCAGCTTGGAGGGACTAGCGGGAGCCTACGAGCAGTACTTC,CASSLEGLAGAYEQYF
TRBJ2-5,-,TRBD2,TRBV5-1,TGCGCCAGCAGCTTGGACCCGGGACTAGCGGCTGGGGAGACCCAGTACTTC,CASSLDPGLAAGETQYF
TRBJ2-2,-,TRBD2,TRBV5-4,TGTGCCAGCAGCTTGGCCTTTTCTACTAGCGGGAGATTCGGCGGGGAGCTGTTTTTT,CASSLAFSTSGRFGGELFF
TRBJ2-3,-,TRBD2,TRBV9,TGTGCCAGCAGCGCCGAAAGCGGGAGGGCCACGCAGTATTTT,CASSAESGRATQYF
TRBJ2-5,once,TRBD1,TRBV4-1,TGCGCCAGCAGCCAAGATAAAGACAGGGGGCAGGAAGAGACCCAGTACTTC,CASSQDKDRGQEETQYF
TRBJ2-5,-,-,TRBV6-6,TGTGCCAGCAGTTACTCTTCGGGGGGCGGAGAGACCCAGTACTTC,CASSYSSGGGETQYF
TRBJ1-1,once,-,TRBV2,TGTGCCAGCAGCCTAGGGCCAGCTTTCTTT,CASSLGPAFF
TRBJ2-7,-,TRBD1,TRBV15,TGTGCCACCAGCAGAGATATAGCCGGGACAGGGGAGCAGTACTTC,CATSRDIAGTGEQYF
TRBJ2-7,-,-,TRBV6-6,TGTGCCAGCAGTAAGAACCAGGCAGGGGCCTACGAGCAGTACTTC,CASSKNQAGAYEQYF
TRBJ2-1,-,TRBD2,TRBV6-1,TGTGCCAGCAGTGAAAGTAATAGCGGGAGGTGGGATGAGCAGTTCTTC,CASSESNSGRWDEQFF
TRBJ2-1,-,TRBD2,TRBV4-2,TGTGCCAGCAGCCAAGATACTAGCGGAAACAATGAGCAGTTCTTC,CASSQDTSGNNEQFF
TRBJ1-5,-,-,TRBV27,TGTGCCGTAGGAGGGGTGGGCCAGCCCCAGCATTTT,CAVGGVGQPQHF
TRBJ2-7,-,-,TRBV29-1,TGCAACGTTGAAGGAAGTGTGCTCGGGCCCCATTACGAGCAGTACTTC,CNVEGSVLGPHYEQYF
TRBJ2-3,once,TRBD2,TRBV4-3,TGCGCCAGCAGCCAATCAGGGGGGACTAGCGGGGATACGCAGTATTTT,CASSQSGGTSGDTQYF
TRBJ2-1,-,TRBD2,TRBV10-2,TGCGCCAGCAAGGGAGGGGTTAATGAGCAGTTCTTC,CASKGGVNEQFF
TRBJ1-5,-,-,TRBV7-9,TGTGCCAGCAGCAGCCCGTACCGGAACGATAGCAATCAGCCCCAGCATTTT,CASSSPYRNDSNQPQHF
TRBJ2-7,-,TRBD2,TRBV5-1,TGCGCCAGCAGCTTGGAACTAGCGCTCTACGAGCAGTACTTC,CASSLELALYEQYF
TRBJ2-1,-,-,TRBV11-2,TGTGCCAGCAGCTTAGTCCTAGCAGGAAGCGATGAGCAGTTCTTC,CASSLVLAGSDEQFF
TRBJ1-2,once,-,TRBV11-2,TGTGCCAGCAGCCCTAGTGCTGGGGACTATGGCTACACCTTC,CASSPSAGDYGYTF
TRBJ2-5,-,-,TRBV25-1,TGTGCCAGCAGTGATCCTTCACAACCTCAAGAGACCCAGTACTTC,CASSDPSQPQETQYF
TRBJ1-1,-,-,TRBV9,TGTGCCAGCAGCGTAGCCGGGGAGAGTGAAGCTTTCTTT,CASSVAGESEAFF
TRBJ2-7,-,-,TRBV7-9,TGTGCCAGCAGCCCAACCGGGTCAGGGGATTTCCCCTACGAGCAGTACTTC,CASSPTGSGDFPYEQYF
TRBJ1-1,-,TRBD1,TRBV28,TGTGCCAGCAGTTTGGGGACAGCAGAAGCTTTCTTT,CASSLGTAEAFF
TRBJ2-2,few,TRBD2,TRBV6-5,TGTGCCAGCAGTTACGCAGCGGGAGCGGCCGGGGAGCTGTTTTTT,CASSYAAGAAGELFF
TRBJ2-7,-,TRBD1,TRBV6-5,TGTGCCAGCAGTTTTGGGACAGGGGGCTACGAGCAGTACTTC,CASSFGTGGYEQYF
TRBJ2-1,-,-,TRBV7-9,TGTGCCAGCAGCAATCGACTAGGTTCCTACAATGAGCAGTTCTTC,CASSNRLGSYNEQFF
TRBJ2-3,-,-,TRBV19,TGTGCCAGTAGTATAGATGGAGTGGGCAGTTACACAGATACGCAGTATTTT,CASSIDGVGSYTDTQYF
TRBJ2-3,-,-,TRBV5-8,TGTGCCAGCAGCTTGTATAACACAGATACGCAGTATTTT,CASSLYNTDTQYF
TRBJ2-7,-,-,TRBV12-1,TGTGCCAGCAGCCAGGGACACGGGGACGAGCAGTACTTC,CASSQGHGDEQYF
TRBJ2-7,large,TRBD1,TRBV10-1,TGCGCCATCCCGGGACAGGGGGCTTGGGAGCAGTACTTC,CAIPGQGAWEQYF
TRBJ2-3,-,-,TRBV6-5,TGTGCCAGCAGTTTACAGACAGGCACAGATACGCAGTATTTT,CASSLQTGTDTQYF
TRBJ2-2,-,-,TRBV27,TGTGCCAGCAGTCTCAAACGTGGCGGGGAGCTGTTTTTT,CASSLKRGGELFF
TRBJ2-5,-,TRBD2,TRBV30,TGTGCCTGGAGTGCCAGCGGGGTTCATGGGGAGACCCAGTACTTC,CAWSASGVHGETQYF
TRBJ2-3,-,-,TRBV6-4,TGTGCCAGCAGTGACCGTAGCACAGATACGCAGTATTTT,CASSDRSTDTQYF
TRBJ2-7,-,-,TRBV11-2,TGTGCCAGCAGCTTAGGCACAAACTACGAGCAGTACTTC,CASSLGTNYEQYF
TRBJ1-4,-,TRBD1,TRBV7-6,TGTGCCAGCAGCTTATTGAGGAGGGGACAGTGGGGCGAAAAACTGTTTTTT,CASSLLRRGQWGEKLFF
TRBJ1-5,few,-,TRBV19,TGTGCCAGTAATTCGGGAGTCCTGCAGCCCCAGCATTTT,CASNSGVLQPQHF
TRBJ1-3,-,TRBD1,TRBV7-8,TGTGCCAGCAGCTTAGGGGACAGGGGAAACACCATATATTTT,CASSLGDRGNTIYF
TRBJ2-1,-,-,TRBV5-4,TGTGCCAGCAGCGATTCGACTGACGTGAGGGGTAATGAGCAGTTCTTC,CASSDSTDVRGNEQFF
TRBJ2-2,-,TRBD2,TRBV5-4,TGTGCCAGCAGTTTAGGGACTAGCGGGAGAACCGGGGAGCTGTTTTTT,CASSLGTSGRTGELFF
TRBJ2-1,-,TRBD2,TRBV4-2,TGTGCCAGCAGCCAAGACGGGCGCTTGGGACTAGCGGGAGGGCGGGGCCCCCACAATGAGCAGTTCTTC,CASSQDGRLGLAGGRGPHNEQFF
TRBJ2-1,few,-,TRBV9,TGTGCCAGCAGCGAACTTCAGGGCAGTAGGAATGAGCAGTTCTTC,CASSELQGSRNEQFF
TRBJ1-2,-,-,TRBV28,TGTGCCAGTCAAAGAAAGGGTTTTGGTGGCTACACCTTC,CASQRKGFGGYTF
TRBJ1-2,-,TRBD1,TRBV10-3,TGTGCCATCAGTGAGTCGGAGACAGGGAGAGCCTCTAACTATGGCTACACCTTC,CAISESETGRASNYGYTF
TRBJ2-1,-,-,TRBV10-2,TGCGCCAGCAGCGACCTCCACAACACTTATGAGCAGTTCTTC,CASSDLHNTYEQFF
TRBJ1-1,-,-,TRBV2,TGTGCCAGCAGTGAACGACTAATGAACACTGAAGCTTTCTTT,CASSERLMNTEAFF
TRBJ2-1,once,TRBD2,TRBV5-4,TGTGCCAGCAGCCCTCGACTAGCGGACCGCTCGGGGCAGTTCTTC,CASSPRLADRSGQFF
TRBJ1-4,-,-,TRBV4-3,TGCGCCAGCAGCCAAGGACTTTACGTGGCAACTAATGAAAAACTGTTTTTT,CASSQGLYVATNEKLFF
TRBJ2-1,-,TRBD2,TRBV5-8,TGTGCCAGCAGCACAATAGCGGGAGGGCGAAATAATGAGCAGTTCTTC,CASSTIAGGRNNEQFF
TRBJ2-1,few,-,TRBV10-3,TGTGCCATCAGTGTGGACTACTACAATGAGCAGTTCTTC,CAISVDYYNEQFF
TRBJ2-5,many,TRBD1,TRBV2,TGTGCCAGTACAGGACAGGGCGGGTACCAAGAGACCCAGTACTTC,CASTGQGGYQETQYF
TRBJ2-3,-,TRBD2,TRBV7-8,TGTGCCAGCAGCAAACTAGCGGGAGGGAACACAGATACGCAGTATTTT,CASSKLAGGNTDTQYF